The T cell receptor beta chain under discussion was sequenced for a study of cytomegalovirus exposure and HLA in healthy donors. Whole-study results and caveats: The availability of immune exposure information extended only to CMV serostatus. Among TCR beta chains, those listed as cytomegalovirus-associated numbered 164.

The PCR made use of 60 Vbeta and 13 Jbeta primers. Produced via immunoSEQ multiplex PCR; TCRdb's table is partial and in-frame only. The data show roughly 160,000 clones, approximately 82% seen once. Regarding this clone: Its antigen is as yet unknown.

Sequenced input: PBMCs. The sequence was obtained from a woman between 35 and 50 years old in good health and CMV-seropositive.

This CDR3 reads CARSFPGPWTGGYTF. As DNA, the CDR3 is TGTGCCAGAAGCTTTCCAGGACCGTGGACGGGAGGCTACACCTTC. J is TRBJ1-2 and V is TRBV5-3; D ambiguous. TRBV5-3 falls under the ORF class, with uncertain function. Trimming pared 2 bases from V and 8 bases from J, leaving 19 bases between. There are 15 residues in the CDR3.